This TCR beta chain stems from a study of cytomegalovirus exposure and HLA in healthy donors. The CDR3 covers 16 residues. V lost 1 base, J lost 0 bases, and 11 bases lay in between. Germline V CDR1 and CDR2: LNHDA, SQIVND (reference sequence). PCR was performed using 60 Vbeta and 13 Jbeta primers. Produced via immunoSEQ multiplex PCR; TCRdb's table is partial and in-frame only. The sample holds approximately 280,000 clones; 70% to 90% are singletons and the top ten take roughly 2%. This clone was counted a single time. The receptor comes from a woman between 18 and 30 years old in good health and CMV-seronegative. The chain carries TRBV19 and TRBJ2-3; tentative D call: TRBD1 (6 bases). Sequencing was carried out using PBMCs. The CDR3 DNA is TGTGCCAGTAGTATAGGGTACAGGGTGAGCACAGATACGCAGTATTTT. Protein: CASSIGYRVSTDTQYF. The whole variable domain, remainder taken from reference TRBV19 and TRBJ2-3, is DGGITQSPKYLFRKEGQNVTLSCEQNLNHDAMYWYRQDPGQGLRLIYYSQIVNDFQKGDIAEGYSVSREKKESFPLTVTSAQKNPTAFYLCASSIGYRVSTDTQYFGPGTRLTVL.